A single sample gave rise to the 28 T cell receptor beta chains below, sequenced in a study of blood T cell repertoires in COVID-19 (dated by TCRdb to the early 2020s). Libraries were constructed by the immunoSEQ multiplex PCR assay. Not all clones reach the TCRdb copy of this immuneACCESS table, which keeps in-frame sequences only. Checked studies attribute under half of the gap to unresolved V genes and leave the rest unexplained. The sample profile shows fewer than 100,000 clones; around 85% of them were found once. The leading ten clones occupy more than 9.5% of the sample. The sequenced material came from peripheral blood. These receptors were taken from a man in his fifties or sixties with COVID-19, enrolled during active disease.

This chain links TRBV4-2 with TRBJ2-7; D is unresolved. The CDR3 is 13 amino acids. Germline CDR1 and CDR2: LGHNA and YNFKEQ. Trimming stripped 0 bases from V and 5 bases from J, with 8 bases between. For the CDR3, the DNA is TGTGCCAGCAGCCAAGATCGCCGAGACGAGCAGTACTTC. It yields the protein CASSQDRRDEQYF.

The chain links TRBV30 to TRBJ1-5; D may be TRBD1 (6 bases). V lost 1 base to trimming and J lost 4 bases, with 8 bases between them. CDR1 GTSNPN and CDR2 SVGIG come from the germline V gene (reference sequence). The CDR3 covers 13 residues. DNA of the CDR3: TGTGCCTGGAGTGCCCAGGGGAATCAGCCCCAGCATTTT. This encodes CAWSAQGNQPQHF.

The gene calls are TRBV30 and TRBJ1-3; D is perhaps TRBD1 (6 bases). There are 15 residues in the CDR3. Germline assignment: CDR1 GTSNPN and CDR2 SVGIG (reference sequence). The V end was cut by 2 bases, the J end by 0 bases, with 11 bases between. The CDR3 bases are TGTGCCTGGAGTTCGGGGACAAGCTCTGGAAACACCATATATTTT. As protein: CAWSSGTSSGNTIYF.

The V and J genes are TRBV7-3 and TRBJ2-2; 8 bases agree with TRBD2. The V segment lost 0 bases and the J segment 5 bases; nucleotides outside the gene matches: 5. CDR3 length equals 16 residues. Germline V CDR1 and CDR2: SGHTA, FQGTGA. CDR3 DNA: TGTGCCAGCAGCTTAACGTCGCGGGGGGTAACCGGGGAGCTGTTTTTT. Encoded protein: CASSLTSRGVTGELFF.

The rearrangement uses TRBV19 and TRBJ1-5, with 7 bases lining up with TRBD1. Germline CDR1 is LNHDA and CDR2 is SQIVND (reference sequence). There are 14 residues in the CDR3. V lost 5 bases and J lost 2; bases outside the gene matches: 3. The CDR3 bases are TGTGCCAGTAGTCGACAGGGTCGCAATCAGCCCCAGCATTTT. This encodes CASSRQGRNQPQHF. The full variable domain, in which reference TRBV19 and TRBJ1-5 provide the parts outside the CDR3, is DGGITQSPKYLFRKEGQNVTLSCEQNLNHDAMYWYRQDPGQGLRLIYYSQIVNDFQKGDIAEGYSVSREKKESFPLTVTSAQKNPTAFYLCASSRQGRNQPQHFGDGTRLSIL.

The chain carries TRBV5-5 and TRBJ1-5; 10 bases agree with TRBD1. V dropped 2 bases and J dropped 6; count of bases not matched to a gene: 5. From germline, CDR1 is SGHKS and CDR2 YYEKEE (reference sequence). This CDR3 has 15 amino acids. In nucleotides, the CDR3 is TGTGCCAGCAGCTTACTGGGGACAGGGGTTCAGCCCCAGCATTTT. This sequence encodes CASSLLGTGVQPQHF.

The table lists this clone with a count of one. The genes are TRBV7-3 and TRBJ2-1, with a weak D call TRBD1 (6 bases). Germline V gene data show CDR1 as SGHTA and CDR2 as FQGTGA. The CDR3 has 16 residues. Trimming cost V 0 bases and J 4 bases, with 13 bases left between them. CDR3 amino acids: CASSLTGLGHYNEQFF. The CDR3 DNA is TGTGCCAGCAGCTTAACTGGTCTGGGACATTACAATGAGCAGTTCTTC.

V gene TRBV6-2 or TRBV6-3 combines with J gene TRBJ2-3; TRBD2 is a possible D gene (5 bases). The germline V and J ends were trimmed by 5 bases and 6 bases, with 18 bases remaining between them. Germline assignment: CDR1 MNHEY and CDR2 SVGEGT. The CDR3 extends over 15 amino acids. The CDR3 is CASSRVTRSGDTQYF. The CDR3 nucleotides are TGTGCCAGCAGTCGGGTTACTAGATCGGGCGATACGCAGTATTTT.

Only one count was recorded for this clone. The rearrangement links TRBV19 to TRBJ2-7; D is perhaps TRBD1 (7 bases). CDR3 length: 14 amino acids. Trimming removed 3 bases at V and 5 bases at J, with 14 bases between. Germline V gene sequence: CDR1 LNHDA, CDR2 SQIVND (reference sequence). DNA of the CDR3: TGTGCCAGTAGTATCGGGGGACAGAGGCACGAGCAGTACTTC. It codes for CASSIGGQRHEQYF.

The rearrangement uses TRBV5-1 and TRBJ2-2, with 7 bases that match TRBD1. Germline trimming cut 8 bases from V and 4 bases from J; bases unmatched to any gene: 8. Looked up from germline, CDR1 is SGHRS and CDR2 is YFSETQ. This CDR3 region has 14 residues. Written as DNA, the CDR3 is TGCGCCAGTTTAGGGGGCGCGGTCACCGGGGAGCTGTTTTTT. Translated: CASLGGAVTGELFF.

CDR3 residues: CASSQKLAGDTQYF. The DNA for the CDR3 is TGTGCCAGCAGCCAAAAGTTAGCGGGAGATACGCAGTATTTT. The J gene is TRBJ2-3, the V gene TRBV3-1 (or the pseudogene TRBV3-2); 7 nucleotides match TRBD2. CDR1 and CDR2 (germline): LGHDT, YNNKEL (reference sequence). The length of the CDR3 is 14 residues. The V segment lost 2 bases and the J segment 5 bases; nucleotides outside the gene matches: 4.

The V gene is TRBV7-2, the J gene TRBJ1-4; the match to TRBD1 covers 7 bases. In germline, CDR1 is SGHTA, CDR2 FQGNSA. The length of the CDR3 is 15 residues. V lost 4 bases, J lost 2 bases, and 4 bases stayed unmatched. The CDR3 sequence is CASSSQTGTNEKLFF. The CDR3 DNA sequence: TGTGCCAGCAGCTCACAGACAGGGACTAATGAAAAACTGTTTTTT.

To note about this clone: The sample holds other DNA sequences that translate to the same CDR3. The chain employs TRBV18 and TRBJ2-2, with TRBD1 matching 8 bases. J gave up 1 base and V 2 bases, and 0 bases lay outside the gene matches. The CDR3 totals 15 residues. Germline V CDR1 and CDR2: KGHSH, LQKENI. In DNA, the CDR3 is TGTGCCAGCTCACCAGGACAGGGGAACACCGGGGAGCTGTTTTTT. This sequence encodes CASSPGQGNTGELFF.

The chain links TRBV29-1 to TRBJ2-7; D possibly corresponds to TRBD2 (6 bases). Per the germline V gene, CDR1 is SQVTM and CDR2 is ANQGSEA. The CDR3 extends over 12 amino acids. Trimming left V 4 bases short and J 7 bases short, with 14 bases between. CDR3 amino acids: CSVVTGTWEQYF. CDR3 sequence (DNA): TGCAGCGTTGTTACCGGGACTTGGGAGCAGTACTTC.

The gene calls are TRBV6-5 and TRBJ2-3, with D maybe TRBD2 (5 bases). V was pared by 6 bases and J by 2 bases, with 12 bases between. CDR3 length: 14 amino acids. Per germline, CDR1 MNHEY and CDR2 SVGAGI. CDR3 sequence reads: CASRLGGPTDTQYF. In nucleotides, the CDR3 is TGTGCCAGCAGGCTCGGAGGACCCACAGATACGCAGTATTTT.

The rearrangement uses TRBV9 and TRBJ1-2; the match to TRBD1 covers 9 bases. Losses at the gene ends were 0 bases for V and 6 bases for J; bases not matched to a gene: 6. The CDR3 is made up of 15 amino acids. Germline CDR1 SGDLS, CDR2 YYNGEE. Here the CDR3 DNA reads TGTGCCAGCAGCGTAGCGGGACAGGGCCGAGATGGCTACACCTTC. It yields the protein CASSVAGQGRDGYTF.

The chain employs TRBV19 and TRBJ1-2; D is undetermined. The V gene lost 7 bases and the J gene lost 1 base, with 10 bases spanning the gap. This CDR3 contains 13 residues. Germline values: CDR1 LNHDA, CDR2 SQIVND (reference sequence). CDR3 nucleotide sequence: TGTGCCAGTACCCCCCGGAGTAACTATGGCTACACCTTC. Protein sequence: CASTPRSNYGYTF.

V and J are TRBV24-1 and TRBJ2-1; 9 nucleotides align to TRBD1. CDR1 is KGHDR, CDR2 SFDVKD, per germline. J lost 2 bases, V lost 4 bases, and 5 bases had no gene match. The CDR3 is 16 residues long. This chain's CDR3 is CATSEPGQGTYNEQFF. In nucleotides, the CDR3 is TGTGCCACCAGTGAGCCGGGACAGGGTACCTACAATGAGCAGTTCTTC.

V gene TRBV5-1 combines with J gene TRBJ1-2; a weak D match, TRBD1 (6 bases). CDR1 and CDR2 (germline): SGHRS, YFSETQ. The CDR3 sequence is 14 residues long. The V gene lost 5 bases and the J gene lost 4 bases, with 15 bases spanning the gap. The CDR3 DNA is TGCGCCAGCAGTCTTCAAGGGGGTGGCTATGGCTACACCTTC. Protein sequence: CASSLQGGGYGYTF.

Only a few counts were recorded for this clone. The V call is TRBV28, the J call TRBJ1-1; D gene uncertain. In germline, CDR1 is MDHEN, CDR2 SYDVKM. The V end lost 10 bases, the J end lost 1 base, and 10 bases lay between the germline ends. This CDR3 comprises 12 residues. DNA of the CDR3: TGTGCCATAAATAGGAGGAACACTGAAGCTTTCTTT. The encoded protein is CAINRRNTEAFF.

This chain connects TRBV6-7 to TRBJ1-4, with 10 nucleotides matching TRBD1. TRBV6-7 is annotated as an ORF whose role is uncertain. This CDR3 is 15 amino acids long. Trimming cost V 0 bases and J 8 bases; bases outside gene matches: 3. CDR3 sequence reads: CASSYSEGQGEKLFF. The CDR3 coding sequence is TGTGCCAGCAGTTACTCGGAGGGACAGGGGGAAAAACTGTTTTTT.

The V call is TRBV25-1, the J call TRBJ2-2, with a weak D call TRBD1 (5 bases). Trimming stripped 4 bases from V and 3 bases from J, with 12 bases between. Germline V lookup: CDR1 MGHDK, CDR2 SYGVNS. The CDR3 consists of 15 residues. CDR3 amino acids: CASSGSGHYTGELFF. CDR3 nucleotides: TGTGCCAGCAGTGGCTCAGGACACTACACCGGGGAGCTGTTTTTT.

This rearrangement joins TRBV7-3 to TRBJ2-3; unclear D gene. Trimming removed 5 bases from V and 8 bases from J, with 20 bases in between. CDR3 length: 15 residues. Germline CDR1 SGHTA, CDR2 FQGTGA. CDR3: CASSPLGDGVSTQYF. DNA for the CDR3: TGTGCCAGCAGCCCCCTGGGCGATGGCGTAAGTACGCAGTATTTT.

The chain couples TRBV4-2 to TRBJ2-1; weak D call: TRBD2 (6 bases). The CDR3 spans 18 residues. Trimming pared 1 base from V and 4 bases from J, leaving 20 bases between. Germline V gene data show CDR1 as LGHNA and CDR2 as YNFKEQ. The DNA for the CDR3 is TGTGCCAGCAGCCAAGGGCCAATCTCGGGAGCACTATACAATGAGCAGTTCTTC. Translated: CASSQGPISGALYNEQFF.

This chain connects TRBV5-5 to TRBJ2-3; 7 nucleotides agree with TRBD2. Germline CDR1 SGHKS, CDR2 YYEKEE (reference sequence). The trim removed 2 bases at V and 5 bases at J, leaving 5 bases unmatched. This CDR3 is 14 amino acids long. DNA for the CDR3: TGTGCCAGCAGCTTCGCGGGAGAGGTAGATACGCAGTATTTT. Its protein product is CASSFAGEVDTQYF. The full variable domain, in which reference TRBV5-5 and TRBJ2-3 provide the parts outside the CDR3, is DAGVTQSPTHLIKTRGQQVTLRCSPISGHKSVSWYQQVLGQGPQFIFQYYEKEERGRGNFPDRFSARQFPNYSSELNVNALLLGDSALYLCASSFAGEVDTQYFGPGTRLTVL.

The J gene is TRBJ1-2, the V gene TRBV13, with D tentatively TRBD1 (5 bases). The CDR3 loop spans 14 amino acids. CDR1 is PRHDT and CDR2 is FYEKMQ in the germline V gene (reference sequence). Trimming cost V 2 bases and J 4 bases, with 11 bases left between them. This CDR3 is CASSLRTLRYGYTF. DNA of the CDR3: TGTGCCAGCAGCTTACGGACACTCCGCTATGGCTACACCTTC. Looking up the rest from reference TRBV13 and TRBJ1-2 gives the full variable domain: AAGVIQSPRHLIKEKRETATLKCYPIPRHDTVYWYQQGPGQDPQFLISFYEKMQSDKGSIPDRFSAQQFSDYHSELNMSSLELGDSALYFCASSLRTLRYGYTFGSGTRLTVV.

This chain connects TRBV12-3 or TRBV12-4 to TRBJ2-7, with unresolved D. Trimming shortened V by 3 bases and J by 6 bases, and 9 bases separated the two germline ends. The CDR3 covers 12 residues. CDR3 in DNA: TGTGCCAGCAGTTTGAGGCCCTCCGAGCAGTACTTC. Translation gives CASSLRPSEQYF.

The V gene is TRBV28, the J gene TRBJ2-1; 13 bases fit TRBD2. The V gene's germline CDR1 is MDHEN and CDR2 SYDVKM. This CDR3 region has 15 residues. V gave up 5 bases and J gave up 6 bases; unmatched junction bases: 4. The CDR3 loop reads CASSLGTSGINEQFF. CDR3 bases: TGTGCCAGCAGTCTCGGGACTAGCGGGATCAATGAGCAGTTCTTC. The entire variable domain, with the rest obtained from reference TRBV28 and TRBJ2-1, is as follows: DVKVTQSSRYLVKRTGEKVFLECVQDMDHENMFWYRQDPGLGLRLIYFSYDVKMKEKGDIPEGYSVSREKKERFSLILESASTNQTSMYLCASSLGTSGINEQFFGPGTRLTVL.